This TCR beta chain is drawn from a study of regulatory T cells in long-lasting Graves disease. Study in general: Graves' patients diagnosed newly had used antithyroid drugs under 3 months. Study-wide points: Persistent disease showed a preference for TRBV28, TRBJ1-2 and TRBJ2-5.

In this sample, this clonotype turned up many times. No antigen is known for it. Trimming left V 1 base short and J 1 base short, with 10 bases between. Germline CDR1 is DFQATT and CDR2 is SNEGSKA (reference sequence). CDR3 length equals 15 residues. Indicated time point: newly diagnosed GD, antithyroid drugs for less than 3 months. After RNA was extracted from PBMCs, the TCR library was made from it. To make TCR beta libraries, researchers used iRepertoire HTBI primers and Arm-PCR of CDR3 regions. MiXCR, applied by TCRdb to the multiplex PCR reads, yields one record per CDR3 protein. The table has over 350,000 distinct CDR3 sequences, over 12% seen once. These same data were also listed under a study on T cells in Graves' hyperthyroidism and ophthalmopathy.

Sample: peripheral blood mononuclear cells (PBMCs), taken at new diagnosis, from a patient treated with antithyroid drugs. This chain connects TRBV20-1 to TRBJ2-2, with D perhaps TRBD2 (5 bases). The receptor was derived from a middle-aged woman with Graves disease. CDR3 nucleotide sequence: TGCAGTGCTAGAGTTGGACTGGGGAACACCGGGGAGCTGTTTTTT. It codes for CSARVGLGNTGELFF.